A selection of T cell receptor beta chains follows, all from one sample in a study of glioma-infiltrating T cells after dendritic cell vaccination. Data came from immunoSEQ multiplex PCR; TCRdb stores just in-frame clones and leaves some out. The sample lists 55,000 to 75,000 clones, around 85% occurring once. Specimen: blood, collected after dendritic cell vaccination. The receptor source for this set is a human donor with glioblastoma. CDR3s include the opening cysteine and the closing phenylalanine or tryptophan. A D gene is named only where the DNA matches it firmly. Expanded clones are given a class, and other clones once, few, many or no size at all.

j_call: TRBJ1-3; d_call: TRBD1; v_call: TRBV12-5; clone_size: -; cdr3_aa: CASTGKGGNTIYF; cdr3_nt: TGTGCTTCGACAGGGAAGGGAGGAAACACCATATATTTT
j_call: TRBJ2-7; d_call: TRBD1; v_call: TRBV7-4; clone_size: once; cdr3_aa: CASSLGGDRVGFYEQYF; cdr3_nt: TGTGCCAGCAGCTTAGGTGGAGACAGGGTGGGATTCTACGAGCAGTACTTC
j_call: TRBJ2-1; d_call: TRBD1; v_call: TRBV5-4; clone_size: -; cdr3_aa: CASSAGTGGYNEQFF; cdr3_nt: TGTGCCAGCAGCGCCGGGACAGGCGGGTACAATGAGCAGTTCTTC
j_call: TRBJ2-7; d_call: TRBD1; v_call: TRBV5-1; clone_size: -; cdr3_aa: CASSAFGQGFNEQYF; cdr3_nt: TGCGCCAGCAGTGCGTTCGGACAGGGGTTCAACGAGCAGTACTTC
j_call: TRBJ1-2; d_call: -; v_call: TRBV2; clone_size: -; cdr3_aa: CASSQQGSGYTF; cdr3_nt: TGTGCCAGCAGCCAACAGGGCTCTGGCTACACCTTC
j_call: TRBJ1-2; d_call: -; v_call: TRBV5-4; clone_size: medium-sized; cdr3_aa: CASSLQEIGYTF; cdr3_nt: TGTGCCAGCAGCTTACAGGAAATTGGCTACACCTTC
j_call: TRBJ2-6; d_call: -; v_call: TRBV5-1; clone_size: few; cdr3_aa: CASSPRGGTRSGANVLTF; cdr3_nt: TGCGCCAGCAGCCCCCGTGGCGGGACCCGCTCTGGGGCCAACGTCCTGACTTTC
j_call: TRBJ1-1; d_call: -; v_call: TRBV27; clone_size: -; cdr3_aa: CASSFTGEGRGRGNTEAFF; cdr3_nt: TGTGCCAGCAGTTTCACGGGAGAGGGTCGGGGACGTGGGAACACTGAAGCTTTCTTT
j_call: TRBJ1-1; d_call: TRBD1; v_call: TRBV4-3; clone_size: once; cdr3_aa: CASSPLWTGGTEAFF; cdr3_nt: TGCGCCAGCAGCCCCCTGTGGACAGGGGGCACTGAAGCTTTCTTT
j_call: TRBJ1-2; d_call: TRBD1; v_call: TRBV19; clone_size: -; cdr3_aa: CASNPGTALTSNYGYTF; cdr3_nt: TGTGCCAGTAACCCCGGGACAGCTTTAACCTCTAACTATGGCTACACCTTC
j_call: TRBJ1-2; d_call: -; v_call: TRBV30; clone_size: -; cdr3_aa: CAWSEIPVGYTF; cdr3_nt: TGTGCCTGGAGTGAGATACCGGTTGGCTACACCTTC
j_call: TRBJ1-5; d_call: TRBD1; v_call: TRBV7-9; clone_size: -; cdr3_aa: CASSSGGSNQPQHF; cdr3_nt: TGTGCCAGCAGCTCAGGGGGTAGCAATCAGCCCCAGCATTTT
j_call: TRBJ2-2; d_call: -; v_call: TRBV13; clone_size: -; cdr3_aa: CASSPPRVGSGELFF; cdr3_nt: TGTGCCAGCAGCCCCCCCAGGGTGGGGTCCGGGGAGCTGTTTTTT
j_call: TRBJ2-6; d_call: TRBD1; v_call: TRBV4-3; clone_size: -; cdr3_aa: CASSLLGQGAGANVLTF; cdr3_nt: TGCGCCAGCAGCCTCCTTGGACAGGGAGCTGGGGCCAACGTCCTGACTTTC
j_call: TRBJ1-4; d_call: TRBD1; v_call: TRBV9; clone_size: -; cdr3_aa: CASSVSSRGREKLFF; cdr3_nt: TGTGCCAGCAGCGTTTCGTCCAGGGGGCGGGAAAAACTGTTTTTT
j_call: TRBJ2-1; d_call: TRBD1; v_call: TRBV5-1; clone_size: -; cdr3_aa: CASSLARGTGGGLANEQFF; cdr3_nt: TGCGCCAGCAGCTTGGCGAGAGGGACAGGGGGTGGACTAGCGAATGAGCAGTTCTTC
j_call: TRBJ2-2; d_call: -; v_call: TRBV4-2; clone_size: few; cdr3_aa: CASSQDGGRAGELFF; cdr3_nt: TGTGCCAGCAGCCAAGACGGGGGGCGGGCCGGGGAGCTGTTTTTT
j_call: TRBJ1-4; d_call: -; v_call: TRBV7-2; clone_size: -; cdr3_aa: CASSLVIGGREKLFF; cdr3_nt: TGTGCCAGCAGCTTAGTTATCGGGGGAAGGGAAAAACTGTTTTTT
j_call: TRBJ1-5; d_call: -; v_call: TRBV4-1; clone_size: few; cdr3_aa: CASSQVIRGLGQPQHF; cdr3_nt: TGCGCCAGCAGCCAAGTCATCCGCGGCTTAGGACAGCCCCAGCATTTT
j_call: TRBJ2-5; d_call: TRBD2; v_call: TRBV4-2; clone_size: -; cdr3_aa: CASSQVSSGASETQYF; cdr3_nt: TGTGCCAGCAGCCAAGTTTCCAGCGGGGCTTCAGAGACCCAGTACTTC
j_call: TRBJ2-3; d_call: -; v_call: TRBV11-3; clone_size: few; cdr3_aa: CASSWGGTDTQYF; cdr3_nt: TGTGCCAGCAGCTGGGGCGGCACAGATACGCAGTATTTT
j_call: TRBJ1-2; d_call: -; v_call: TRBV15; clone_size: few; cdr3_aa: CATSRGVRGDGYTF; cdr3_nt: TGTGCCACCAGCAGAGGTGTTCGAGGTGATGGCTACACCTTC
j_call: TRBJ1-3; d_call: -; v_call: TRBV6-6; clone_size: medium-sized; cdr3_aa: CASRFYSGNTIYF; cdr3_nt: TGTGCCAGCAGGTTCTACTCTGGAAACACCATATATTTT
j_call: TRBJ2-3; d_call: TRBD2; v_call: TRBV7-2; clone_size: -; cdr3_aa: CASSLGTSGPLLTDTQYF; cdr3_nt: TGTGCCAGCAGCCTAGGGACTAGCGGGCCTCTACTCACAGATACGCAGTATTTT
j_call: TRBJ1-1; d_call: -; v_call: TRBV4-3; clone_size: -; cdr3_aa: CASSQVLGKNTEAFF; cdr3_nt: TGCGCCAGCAGCCAAGTCTTGGGCAAGAACACTGAAGCTTTCTTT
j_call: TRBJ1-5; d_call: -; v_call: TRBV19; clone_size: -; cdr3_aa: CASSIQRQAGDQPQHF; cdr3_nt: TGTGCCAGTAGTATCCAGAGACAGGCGGGAGATCAGCCCCAGCATTTT
j_call: TRBJ1-5; d_call: -; v_call: TRBV27; clone_size: -; cdr3_aa: CASSSTGDNSNQPQHF; cdr3_nt: TGTGCCAGCAGTTCCACAGGTGACAATAGCAATCAGCCCCAGCATTTT
j_call: TRBJ1-6; d_call: -; v_call: TRBV11-2; clone_size: -; cdr3_aa: CASSLGGRNSPLHF; cdr3_nt: TGTGCCAGCAGCTTAGGGGGCAGAAATTCACCCCTCCACTTT
j_call: TRBJ2-7; d_call: -; v_call: TRBV15; clone_size: -; cdr3_aa: CATSRLTARGNDEQYF; cdr3_nt: TGTGCCACCAGCAGACTCACAGCGAGGGGGAACGACGAGCAGTACTTC
j_call: TRBJ1-2; d_call: -; v_call: TRBV30; clone_size: -; cdr3_aa: CAWRGVVPFYGYTF; cdr3_nt: TGTGCCTGGAGGGGCGTGGTGCCTTTCTATGGCTACACCTTC
j_call: TRBJ2-7; d_call: -; v_call: TRBV4-3; clone_size: once; cdr3_aa: CASSQDRGGNEQYF; cdr3_nt: TGCGCCAGCAGCCAAGACAGGGGTGGAAACGAGCAGTACTTC
j_call: TRBJ2-7; d_call: -; v_call: TRBV7-9; clone_size: -; cdr3_aa: CASSLVQGRGYEQYF; cdr3_nt: TGTGCCAGCAGCTTAGTCCAGGGCAGGGGTTACGAGCAGTACTTC
j_call: TRBJ1-3; d_call: -; v_call: TRBV5-6; clone_size: -; cdr3_aa: CASQNFPRQSSGNTIYF; cdr3_nt: TGTGCCAGCCAAAATTTCCCGAGGCAGAGCTCTGGAAACACCATATATTTT
j_call: TRBJ1-2; d_call: TRBD1; v_call: TRBV4-1; clone_size: -; cdr3_aa: CASSQARDRHYGYTF; cdr3_nt: TGCGCCAGCAGCCAAGCAAGGGACAGGCACTATGGCTACACCTTC
j_call: TRBJ1-6; d_call: TRBD1; v_call: TRBV7-9; clone_size: -; cdr3_aa: CASSLGQGVSPLHF; cdr3_nt: TGTGCCAGCAGCTTAGGCCAGGGGGTTTCACCCCTCCACTTT
j_call: TRBJ1-1; d_call: -; v_call: TRBV19; clone_size: once; cdr3_aa: CASSSSEGSQMNTEAFF; cdr3_nt: TGTGCCAGTAGTTCTAGCGAGGGAAGCCAGATGAACACTGAAGCTTTCTTT
j_call: TRBJ2-7; d_call: -; v_call: TRBV6-1; clone_size: -; cdr3_aa: CASSEAPDSYEQYF; cdr3_nt: TGTGCCAGCAGTGAAGCCCCTGACAGCTACGAGCAGTACTTC
j_call: TRBJ2-3; d_call: TRBD2; v_call: TRBV6-5; clone_size: once; cdr3_aa: CASSRGGAGDTQYF; cdr3_nt: TGTGCCAGCAGTCGCGGGGGGGCGGGAGATACGCAGTATTTT
j_call: TRBJ1-2; d_call: -; v_call: TRBV6-1; clone_size: -; cdr3_aa: CASSERGYGYTF; cdr3_nt: TGTGCCAGCAGTGAACGGGGCTATGGCTACACCTTC
j_call: TRBJ2-7; d_call: -; v_call: TRBV7-2; clone_size: -; cdr3_aa: CASSLREYEQYF; cdr3_nt: TGTGCCAGCAGCTTAAGGGAGTACGAGCAGTACTTC
j_call: TRBJ1-1; d_call: TRBD1; v_call: TRBV19; clone_size: -; cdr3_aa: CATFPSRGKAFF; cdr3_nt: TGTGCCACGTTCCCCTCCAGGGGGAAAGCTTTCTTT
j_call: TRBJ1-5; d_call: TRBD1; v_call: TRBV5-5; clone_size: -; cdr3_aa: CASSGTGVSNQPQHF; cdr3_nt: TGTGCCAGCAGCGGGACAGGGGTTAGCAATCAGCCCCAGCATTTT
j_call: TRBJ1-6; d_call: TRBD1; v_call: TRBV6-1; clone_size: -; cdr3_aa: CASSGVTGGNSPLHF; cdr3_nt: TGTGCCAGCAGTGGGGTGACAGGGGGCAATTCACCCCTCCACTTT
j_call: TRBJ2-4; d_call: TRBD1; v_call: TRBV7-8; clone_size: -; cdr3_aa: CASSSIRDRGNIQYF; cdr3_nt: TGTGCCAGCAGTTCCATTCGGGACAGGGGAAACATTCAGTACTTC
j_call: TRBJ2-7; d_call: TRBD1; v_call: TRBV30; clone_size: -; cdr3_aa: CAWTKGQANYEQYF; cdr3_nt: TGTGCCTGGACTAAGGGACAGGCGAACTACGAGCAGTACTTC
j_call: TRBJ2-5; d_call: TRBD1; v_call: TRBV4-1; clone_size: -; cdr3_aa: CASSQGSGTGQQETQYF; cdr3_nt: TGCGCCAGCAGCCAAGGGTCGGGGACAGGACAACAAGAGACCCAGTACTTC
j_call: TRBJ1-5; d_call: -; v_call: TRBV30; clone_size: -; cdr3_aa: CAWRTPGGNQPQHF; cdr3_nt: TGTGCCTGGCGTACGCCCGGGGGCAATCAGCCCCAGCATTTT
j_call: TRBJ2-7; d_call: -; v_call: TRBV2; clone_size: few; cdr3_aa: CASSDPHRDPTYEQYF; cdr3_nt: TGTGCCAGCAGTGACCCACACAGGGATCCAACCTACGAGCAGTACTTC
j_call: TRBJ2-3; d_call: TRBD2; v_call: TRBV6-6; clone_size: -; cdr3_aa: CASSLLAGGISDTQYF; cdr3_nt: TGTGCCAGCAGTCTCCTAGCGGGGGGGATTTCAGATACGCAGTATTTT